This T cell receptor beta chain stems from a study of cytomegalovirus exposure and HLA in healthy donors. Study results and limitations: Later analysis demonstrated an association between a missense DCLRE1C variant and TCR beta V- and J-gene trimming. Three chains linked to CMV were shown in vitro to be specific for CMV antigens. Investigators reported 150 to 200 TCR beta chains as tied to cytomegalovirus.

A remark on this clone: The antigen remains undetermined.

Researchers ran the PCR with 60 Vbeta and 13 Jbeta primers. Clones were read by immunoSEQ multiplex PCR, and TCRdb kept only the in-frame ones, dropping some. The sample includes 75,000 to 90,000 clones, over 65% of them seen just once. Germline V gene sequence: CDR1 SGHVS, CDR2 FQNEAQ. After removal of 5 bases from V and 2 bases from J, the junction contained 10 bases not matched to a gene. The CDR3 sequence is 16 residues long. The chain carries TRBV7-8 and TRBJ2-7; 9 nucleotides align to TRBD2. This sequence was found in a man aged 30 to 39 in good health and CMV-seropositive. The sample comprised PBMCs. The CDR3 DNA reads TGTGCCAGCAGCGAATCTAGCGGGGCTAGAACCTACGAGCAGTACTTC. It is translated as CASSESSGARTYEQYF.